The 29 T cell receptor beta chains given below trace back to one sample, sequenced in a study of spatial heterogeneity in lung cancer. Time point given: sample taken at primary tumor resection. Researchers sequenced whole RNA taken from tumor, nontumor lung or frozen PBMC without sorting. TCRdb processed the 5' RACE reads anew with MiXCR; each CDR3 protein has one entry. The table shows roughly 6,900 distinct CDR3 sequences, with 4.5% to 7% occurring only once. The sequenced sample was normal lung tissue next to the tumor, obtained at surgery. The receptors shown here come from a female donor with early-stage non-small cell lung cancer.

This clonotype is labeled medium-sized. Since it is a stray read in a library aimed at alpha chains, this beta chain has a size that is not meaningful. V and J are TRBV5-1 and TRBJ2-1, with TRBD1 matching over 10 bases. V shed 3 bases and J 10 bases; nucleotides not matched to a gene: 7. Germline-derived CDR1 and CDR2 are SGHRS and YFSETQ. The CDR3 spans 14 residues. The chain's CDR3 is CASSSGTGVGEQFF. CDR3 DNA sequence: TGCGCCAGCAGCTCGGGGACAGGGGTCGGGGAGCAGTTCTTC.

This clonotype is labeled medium-sized. The library was designed around alpha chains, so this beta chain is a stray read whose abundance carries little weight. In nucleotides, the CDR3 is TGTGCCACCAACGGACAGGGACTCTACGAGCAGTACTTC. Protein product: CATNGQGLYEQYF. V is TRBV7-9 and J is TRBJ2-7; 8 nucleotides match TRBD1. Per the germline V gene, CDR1 is SEHNR and CDR2 is FQNEAQ (reference sequence). V shed 10 bases, J shed 3 bases, and the junction held 8 bases outside the gene matches. This CDR3 contains 13 residues.

This clonotype is judged large. This beta chain was picked up by a library intended for alpha chains and is off target, so its count carries little meaning. The V call is TRBV20-1, the J call TRBJ2-1; 8 bases align to TRBD2. V gave up 1 base and J gave up 5 bases; unmatched junction bases: 7. In germline, CDR1 is DFQATT, CDR2 SNEGSKA (reference sequence). The CDR3 runs to 15 residues. In DNA form, the CDR3 reads TGCAGTGCTAGAGTGGCGGGAGGATCCAACAATGAGCAGTTCTTC. It translates to CSARVAGGSNNEQFF.

This clonotype rates as medium-sized. As an off-target read in a library built for alpha chains, this beta chain has a frequency of little significance. V usage is TRBV7-2 and J usage is TRBJ2-3, with 7 bases fitting TRBD2. V was clipped by 5 bases and J by 3 bases; unmatched bases: 5. Germline loops: CDR1 SGHTA, CDR2 FQGNSA. The length of the CDR3 is 14 residues. The CDR3 DNA reads as TGTGCCAGCAGCCCCGTGGGGGGGACAGATACGCAGTATTTT. Amino acids: CASSPVGGTDTQYF.

This clonotype was found many times. Since it is a stray read in a library aimed at alpha chains, this beta chain has a size that is not meaningful. This rearrangement joins TRBV7-2 to TRBJ2-2, with TRBD2 matching 16 bases. This CDR3 is built from 19 residues. In germline, CDR1 is SGHTA, CDR2 FQGNSA. The V segment lost 0 bases and the J segment 3 bases; nucleotides outside the gene matches: 4. The CDR3: CASSLAPGLAGGDTGELFF. For the CDR3, the DNA is TGTGCCAGCAGCTTAGCGCCGGGACTAGCGGGAGGGGACACCGGGGAGCTGTTTTTT. Full variable domain (remainder filled in from reference TRBV7-2 and TRBJ2-2): GAGVSQSPSNKVTEKGKDVELRCDPISGHTALYWYRQSLGQGLEFLIYFQGNSAPDKSGLPSDRFSAERTGGSVSTLTIQRTQQEDSAVYLCASSLAPGLAGGDTGELFFGEGSRLTVL.

This clonotype has ten or more counts. This beta chain turned up in a library designed for alpha chains; as an off-target read, its abundance says little. The rearrangement uses TRBV12-3 or TRBV12-4 and TRBJ2-2; no firm D call. The CDR3 extends over 12 amino acids. The germline V and J ends were trimmed by 7 bases and 6 bases, with 9 bases remaining between them. CDR3 nucleotide sequence: TGTGCCAGCACCCCGGTTTCCGGGGAGCTGTTTTTT. This codes for CASTPVSGELFF.

This clonotype was counted at least ten times. This beta chain appears as a stray read in a library generated for alpha chains; its size is not informative. The gene calls are TRBV24-1 and TRBJ1-5, with 11 bases identical to TRBD1. Germline CDR1 reads KGHDR; CDR2 reads SFDVKD. Trimming took 11 bases from V and 0 from J; bases not matched to a gene: 11. CDR3 length: 17 amino acids. The CDR3: CAKQSGTGGNSNQPQHF. The CDR3 DNA reads as TGTGCCAAACAATCAGGGACAGGGGGTAATAGCAATCAGCCCCAGCATTTT.

To note about this clonotype: This beta chain was picked up by a library intended for alpha chains and is off target, so its count carries little meaning. The V and J genes are TRBV11-2 and TRBJ1-1, with no clear D. The CDR3 contains 13 residues. Trimming removed 8 bases from V and 4 bases from J, with 14 bases in between. CDR1 and CDR2 from the germline V gene are SGHAT and FQNNGV. CDR3 region: CASSLGVPTEAFF. Here the CDR3 DNA reads TGTGCCAGCTCCCTCGGGGTACCCACTGAAGCTTTCTTT.

By share of the sample, this clonotype is medium-sized. Little can be read into the size of this beta chain, an off-target read in a library designed for alpha chains. J is TRBJ2-7 and V is TRBV29-1; TRBD2 matches 7 bases. CDR3 length: 14 residues. Germline V gene data show CDR1 as SQVTM and CDR2 as ANQGSEA. The V gene end was trimmed by 4 bases and the J gene end by 0 bases; junction bases not matched to a gene: 6. CDR3 sequence (DNA): TGCAGCGTTGCTGGTAGCGGGTCCTCCTACGAGCAGTACTTC. Translated: CSVAGSGSSYEQYF.

This clonotype is judged medium-sized. Because the library targeted alpha chains, this beta chain is an off-target read whose size means little. The gene calls are TRBV27 and TRBJ1-5; 8 positions agree with TRBD1. This CDR3 has 19 residues. Germline trimming cut 6 bases from V and 0 bases from J; bases unmatched to any gene: 16. Germline CDR1 is MNHEY and CDR2 is SMNVEV (reference sequence). CDR3 in DNA: TGTGCCAGCAGGGTTACAGGGGGTAGTTTTTTGGGTAGCAATCAGCCCCAGCATTTT. It translates to CASRVTGGSFLGSNQPQHF.

There are many counts of this clonotype. Because the library targeted alpha chains, this beta chain is an off-target read whose size means little. The chain has TRBV20-1 and TRBJ2-3, with 11 bases matching TRBD2. CDR3 length: 15 residues. The V gene end was trimmed by 5 bases and the J gene end by 4 bases; junction bases not matched to a gene: 8. Germline CDR1 reads DFQATT; CDR2 reads SNEGSKA (reference sequence). CDR3 protein: CSALPTSGKADTQYF. CDR3 coding DNA: TGCAGTGCTTTGCCGACTAGCGGGAAGGCAGATACGCAGTATTTT.

By share, this clonotype ranks as medium-sized. This beta chain is off target for a library built for alpha chains, so its abundance means little. This rearrangement joins TRBV27 to TRBJ1-3, with TRBD1 matching over 7 bases. The CDR3 covers 16 residues. The ends lost 4 bases at V and 0 bases at J; junction bases unmatched: 6. Germline-derived CDR1 and CDR2 are MNHEY and SMNVEV (reference sequence). The CDR3 loop reads CASSSQGSSSGNTIYF. CDR3 nucleotides: TGTGCCAGCAGTTCACAGGGGTCTTCCTCTGGAAACACCATATATTTT.

This clonotype was observed at least ten times. A library prepared for alpha chains yielded this beta chain as an off-target read; its size is of little meaning. The chain couples TRBV5-1 to TRBJ2-7, with D possibly called TRBD1 or TRBD2 (6 bases each). The CDR3 covers 13 residues. The germline gives CDR1 SGHRS, CDR2 YFSETQ. Between the trimmed V and J ends, which lost 3 bases and 5 bases, there was a span of 12 bases. The DNA of the CDR3 is TGCGCCAGCAGCTCGGGGGCCAGCCACGAGCAGTACTTC. Translation: CASSSGASHEQYF.

Ten or more counts support this clonotype. As an off-target read in a library built for alpha chains, this beta chain has a frequency of little significance. The chain uses TRBV20-1 and TRBJ2-7, with a weak D call TRBD1 (5 bases). Germline V gene data show CDR1 as DFQATT and CDR2 as SNEGSKA (reference sequence). This CDR3 is 16 amino acids long. V dropped 1 base and J dropped 7 bases, with 23 bases sitting between them. In DNA form, the CDR3 reads TGCAGTGCTAGAGGTGGCGACAGCTCTTGGGATTTGGAGCAGTACTTC. Its translation: CSARGGDSSWDLEQYF.

This clonotype has only one observation. A much more abundant neighbour one base away suggests this may be a read error. This beta chain came through as a stray read in a library set up for alpha chains, and its size says little. The V and J genes are TRBV30 and TRBJ1-1; D may be TRBD1 (5 bases). The CDR3 has 13 residues. Germline V gene lookup returns CDR1 GTSNPN and CDR2 SVGIG (reference sequence). The CDR3 here is CAWLAQGGTEASF. The CDR3 DNA reads TGTGCCTGGTTAGCTCAGGGCGGTACTGAAGCTTCCTTT.

This clonotype was seen ten or more times. A library made for alpha chains picked up this beta chain off target, so its size means little. V and J are TRBV11-1 and TRBJ2-1; D is unresolved. In germline, CDR1 is SGHAT, CDR2 FQDESV (reference sequence). The CDR3 length is 14 residues. V dropped 2 bases and J dropped 9 bases, with 14 bases sitting between them. The CDR3 reads CASSLTPTYGEQFF. The CDR3 nucleotides are TGTGCCAGCAGCTTAACCCCGACTTACGGTGAGCAGTTCTTC.

In its sample, this clonotype was seen a few times. A library made for alpha chains picked up this beta chain off target, so its size means little. The chain uses TRBV12-3 or TRBV12-4 and TRBJ2-1; tentative D call: TRBD2 (7 bases). V lost 7 bases and J lost 5, with 27 bases in between. The CDR3 loop spans 18 amino acids. The CDR3 DNA is TGTGCCAGCACCCCGGGGGGCTATCACGGATTGGGCAACAATGAGCAGTTCTTC. Translated: CASTPGGYHGLGNNEQFF.

This clonotype is classed as medium-sized. This beta chain appears as a stray read in a library generated for alpha chains; its size is not informative. The CDR3 loop reads CASSFDGADTQYF. CDR3 DNA sequence: TGTGCCAGCAGCTTCGACGGGGCAGATACGCAGTATTTT. V and J are TRBV7-9 and TRBJ2-3, with D maybe TRBD2 (5 bases). V gave up 3 bases and J gave up 4 bases, with 8 bases separating them. The CDR3 has 13 amino acids. CDR1 is SEHNR, CDR2 FQNEAQ, per germline (reference sequence).

This clonotype qualifies as medium-sized. The library was prepared for alpha chains; this beta chain is a stray read, so its frequency means little. The V gene is TRBV10-3, the J gene TRBJ2-3, with TRBD2 identical over 10 bases. Per germline, CDR1 ENHRY and CDR2 SYGVKD. The CDR3 spans 17 residues. The trim removed 0 bases at V and 0 bases at J, leaving 3 bases unmatched. The CDR3 protein is CAISESPSGSSTDTQYF. The CDR3, as DNA: TGTGCCATCAGTGAGTCGCCTAGCGGGAGTAGCACAGATACGCAGTATTTT.

By frequency in the sample, this clonotype is large (0.1 to 1%). The library was designed around alpha chains, so this beta chain is a stray read whose abundance carries little weight. The chain carries TRBV7-9 and TRBJ1-1, with a tentative D call TRBD1 (5 bases). The CDR3 is made up of 17 amino acids. Germline V gene sequence: CDR1 SEHNR, CDR2 FQNEAQ (reference sequence). V lost 3 bases and J 1 base, leaving 18 bases between the germline ends. CDR3 nucleotide sequence: TGTGCCAGCAGCTTTTCAGGGTCCCCCGGGAGGAACACTGAAGCTTTCTTT. Translated: CASSFSGSPGRNTEAFF.

The sample holds a few counts of this clonotype. This beta chain appears as a stray read in a library generated for alpha chains; its size is not informative. The gene calls are TRBV7-2 and TRBJ2-3; 14 positions match TRBD2. CDR1 SGHTA and CDR2 FQGNSA come from the germline V gene. Trimming removed 5 bases from V and 8 bases from J; junction bases left unmatched: 12. This CDR3 spans 17 amino acids. The CDR3 sequence: CASSPGLAGGRGTTQYF. CDR3 DNA sequence: TGTGCCAGCAGCCCAGGACTAGCGGGAGGCCGCGGGACTACGCAGTATTTT.

Judged by abundance, this clonotype is medium-sized (0.01 to 0.1%). With the library built for alpha chains, this beta chain is off target and its frequency is not meaningful. The chain recombines TRBV20-1 with TRBJ2-3; D unresolved. The ends were cut back, 8 bases at V and 2 bases at J, with 17 bases in the middle. The CDR3 loop spans 14 amino acids. CDR1 is DFQATT, CDR2 SNEGSKA, per germline (reference sequence). The CDR3 DNA follows: TGCAGTCTGCCAGGTGTTCTACACACAGATACGCAGTATTTT. Translation gives CSLPGVLHTDTQYF.

By sample share, this clonotype is medium-sized. Since it is a stray read in a library aimed at alpha chains, this beta chain has a size that is not meaningful. The chain employs TRBV6-4 and TRBJ2-1, with no clear D. The CDR3 consists of 15 residues. The V gene lost 4 bases and the J gene lost 0 bases, with 10 bases spanning the gap. CDR1 and CDR2 (germline): MRHNA, SNTAGT. CDR3 sequence reads: CASSAPGSSYNEQFF. The CDR3 bases are TGTGCCAGCAGTGCACCAGGAAGCTCCTACAATGAGCAGTTCTTC.

As for this clonotype: A library prepared for alpha chains yielded this beta chain as an off-target read; its size is of little meaning. The chain recombines TRBV20-1 with TRBJ2-3, with no clear D. The CDR3 is 15 amino acids. Germline V gives CDR1 DFQATT, CDR2 SNEGSKA (reference sequence). V was shortened by 2 bases and J by 0 bases, with 12 bases between the two germline ends. The CDR3 region has the DNA TGCAGTGCTAGACCGCCGGTACTTAGCACAGATACGCAGTATTTT. Amino acid sequence: CSARPPVLSTDTQYF.

This clonotype was recorded at least ten times. Since the library was made to target alpha chains, this beta chain is a stray read and its abundance is not meaningful. The genes are TRBV20-1 and TRBJ2-7; D may be TRBD1 or TRBD2 (5 bases each). The germline V gene has CDR1 DFQATT and CDR2 SNEGSKA (reference sequence). The CDR3 loop spans 19 amino acids. The V and J ends lost 2 bases and 2 bases respectively, with 28 bases between them. The CDR3 reads CSARLPRAFGGLGAYEQYF. CDR3 nucleotides: TGCAGTGCTAGATTACCTCGGGCTTTTGGTGGGCTGGGGGCCTACGAGCAGTACTTC.

This clonotype was found once. This beta chain turned up in a library designed for alpha chains; as an off-target read, its abundance says little. Written as DNA, the CDR3 is TGTGCCAGCAGTTTAGGACTGGTACTTGTTGGCTACACCTTC. It codes for CASSLGLVLVGYTF. The J gene is TRBJ1-2, the V gene TRBV12-3 or TRBV12-4, with no clear D. This CDR3 is 14 amino acids long. V was trimmed by 1 base and J by 7 bases, leaving 13 bases between them.

By proportion, this clonotype is medium-sized. This beta chain is an off-target read within a library intended for alpha chains, so its frequency means little. The rearrangement links TRBV28 to TRBJ2-2; 10 bases are shared with TRBD2. The germline gives CDR1 MDHEN, CDR2 SYDVKM. The CDR3 is 14 amino acids. Losses at the gene ends were 6 bases for V and 6 bases for J; bases not matched to a gene: 4. The CDR3 coding sequence is TGTGCCAGCAGCACAGGACTAGCGGCCGGGGAGCTGTTTTTT. Protein product: CASSTGLAAGELFF. The full variable domain, its missing parts supplied by reference TRBV28 and TRBJ2-2, is DVKVTQSSRYLVKRTGEKVFLECVQDMDHENMFWYRQDPGLGLRLIYFSYDVKMKEKGDIPEGYSVSREKKERFSLILESASTNQTSMYLCASSTGLAAGELFFGEGSRLTVL.

This clonotype was counted many times. As an off-target read in a library built for alpha chains, this beta chain has a frequency of little significance. The CDR3 DNA follows: TGTGCCAGCAGTTCTGGGACAGGGGGCACCGGGGAGCTGTTTTTT. Protein product: CASSSGTGGTGELFF. This chain connects TRBV28 to TRBJ2-2; 11 bases match TRBD1. Germline values: CDR1 MDHEN, CDR2 SYDVKM. The CDR3 is 15 amino acids. The J segment lost 4 bases and the V segment lost 4 bases, leaving 2 bases of the junction unmatched.

This clonotype is labeled as medium-sized (0.01 to 0.1%). Found in a library prepared for alpha chains, this beta chain is an off-target read, and its abundance has little meaning. The chain joins TRBV12-3 or TRBV12-4 to TRBJ1-5, with TRBD1 matching over 7 bases. Trimming took 5 bases from V and 3 from J; bases not matched to a gene: 4. The CDR3 totals 14 residues. The CDR3 sequence is CASSPGQINQPQHF. The CDR3 DNA reads as TGTGCCAGCAGTCCGGGACAGATCAATCAGCCCCAGCATTTT.